The clone carrying this TCR beta chain appeared a few times. Its antigen is not known. This sample was included in a study of beta chain features in type 1 diabetes. cDNA synthesis used the whole RNA isolate, giving expressed TCRB sequences. Measured with immunoSEQ multiplex PCR; TCRdb has only the in-frame clones, and not every one. Of about 620,000 clones detected, about 14% appear once; the ten largest clones hold more than 0.08%. Regarding the study as a whole: PCR could preferentially amplify shorter templates, alike in patients and controls.

V dropped 5 bases and J dropped 7 bases, with 11 bases sitting between them. This CDR3 comprises 12 residues. Germline CDR1 LNHDA, CDR2 SQIVND (reference sequence). This chain uses TRBV19 with TRBJ1-2; D remains ambiguous. The sequence was obtained from a man aged 18 to 30 in good health. Source material: naive CD4+ T cells from blood. Written as DNA, the CDR3 is TGTGCCAGTAGTGCAGCGACGGGTGGCTACACCTTC. The encoded protein is CASSAATGGYTF.